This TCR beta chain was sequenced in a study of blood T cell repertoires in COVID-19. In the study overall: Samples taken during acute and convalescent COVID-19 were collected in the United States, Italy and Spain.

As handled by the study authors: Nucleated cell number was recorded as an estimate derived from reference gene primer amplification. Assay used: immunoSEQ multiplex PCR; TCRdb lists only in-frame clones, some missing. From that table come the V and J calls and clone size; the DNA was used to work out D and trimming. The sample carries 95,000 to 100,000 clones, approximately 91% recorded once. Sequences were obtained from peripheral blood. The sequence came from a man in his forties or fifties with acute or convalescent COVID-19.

CDR3 in amino acids: CASSLDRGTNQPQHF. CDR3 coding DNA: TGTGCCAGCAGCCTCGACAGGGGTACGAATCAGCCCCAGCATTTT. V gene TRBV7-6 combines with J gene TRBJ1-5; 8 positions agree with TRBD1. Germline V lookup: CDR1 SGHVS, CDR2 FNYEAQ. This CDR3 spans 15 amino acids. J was trimmed by 4 bases and V by 5 bases; bases with no gene match: 7.